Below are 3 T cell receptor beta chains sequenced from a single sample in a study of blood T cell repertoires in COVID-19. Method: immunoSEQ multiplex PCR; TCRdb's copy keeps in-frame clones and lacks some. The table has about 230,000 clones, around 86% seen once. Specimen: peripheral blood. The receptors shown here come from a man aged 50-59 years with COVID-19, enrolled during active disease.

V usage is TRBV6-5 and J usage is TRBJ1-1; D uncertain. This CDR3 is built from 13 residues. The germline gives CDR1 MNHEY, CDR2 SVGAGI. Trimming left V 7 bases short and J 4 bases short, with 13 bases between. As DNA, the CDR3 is TGTGCCAGCACCCCTTGGAGGGCCACTGAAGCTTTCTTT. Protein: CASTPWRATEAFF.

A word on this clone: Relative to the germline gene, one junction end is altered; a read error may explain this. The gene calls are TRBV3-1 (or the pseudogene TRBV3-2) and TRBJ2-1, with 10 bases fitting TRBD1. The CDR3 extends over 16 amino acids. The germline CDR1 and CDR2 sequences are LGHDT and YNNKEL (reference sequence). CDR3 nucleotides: TGTGCCAGCGGCCAAACGACAGGGGGCTACTACAATGAGCAGTTCTTC. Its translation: CASGQTTGGYYNEQFF.

The CDR3 is CASSKTGTAYGYTF. CDR3 DNA: TGTGCCAGCAGCAAAACCGGGACTGCCTATGGCTACACCTTC. The V call is TRBV6-5, the J call TRBJ1-2, with D possibly TRBD1 on 5 matching bases. The germline V gene encodes CDR1 MNHEY and CDR2 SVGAGI. The CDR3 sequence is 14 residues long. V was shortened by 6 bases and J by 4 bases, with 15 bases between the two germline ends.